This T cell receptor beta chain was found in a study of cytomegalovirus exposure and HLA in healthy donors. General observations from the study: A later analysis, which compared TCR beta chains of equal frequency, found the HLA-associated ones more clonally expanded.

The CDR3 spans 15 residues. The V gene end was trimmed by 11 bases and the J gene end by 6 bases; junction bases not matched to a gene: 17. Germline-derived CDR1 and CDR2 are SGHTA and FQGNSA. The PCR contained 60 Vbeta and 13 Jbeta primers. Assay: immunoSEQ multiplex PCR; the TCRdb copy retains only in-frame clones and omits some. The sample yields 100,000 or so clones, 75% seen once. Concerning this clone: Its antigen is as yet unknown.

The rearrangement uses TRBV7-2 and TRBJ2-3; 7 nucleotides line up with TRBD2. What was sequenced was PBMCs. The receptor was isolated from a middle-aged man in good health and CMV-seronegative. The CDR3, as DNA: TGTGCCCCAAGAGGGCGGGAGAGCCCACCCGATACGCAGTATTTT. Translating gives CAPRGRESPPDTQYF.